This TCR beta chain came from a study of blood T cells in healthy people across ages. Whole-study results and caveats: Roughly linear declines in TCR beta diversity per million T cells occurred with age. The study found TCR beta diversity correlated strongly with naive T cell percentage.

The CDR3 is made up of 18 amino acids. Germline V CDR1 and CDR2: LNHNV, YYDKDF (reference sequence). The V end was cut by 0 bases, the J end by 4 bases, with 19 bases between. Next came a second PCR, run for about 6 to 12 cycles, which used a sample-barcoded 5' primer along with a J-beta primer mix. TCRdb used MiXCR to reprocess the 5' RACE reads, holding one entry per CDR3 protein. The sample consists of over a million distinct CDR3 sequences, roughly 45% of them appearing once. Details on this clonotype: What it recognizes is unknown.

Material: blood. The clonotype originates from an older woman in good health. This chain connects TRBV15 to TRBJ2-4; unclear D gene. The CDR3 loop is CATSRDRLLERSKNIQYF. CDR3 DNA: TGTGCCACCAGCAGAGATCGCCTCCTCGAGCGTTCGAAAAACATTCAGTACTTC.